This TCR beta chain came from a study of human T cells and chemical hapten exposure. Germline loops: CDR1 SGHAT, CDR2 FQNNGV. The CDR3 is made up of 12 amino acids. V lost 5 bases and J lost 9; bases outside the gene matches: 5. Separate cDNA molecules received unique molecular identifiers, which the library attached to them. One entry per CDR3 protein, called by TCRdb with MiXCR from the RACE reads. The sample has about 98,000 distinct CDR3 sequences; roughly a tenth are singletons. Time point of the sample: pre-sensitization, week 0. Treatment specified: therapeutic diphenylcyclopropenone sensitization with weekly scalp DPC. Alopecia patients deemed DPC-suitable, aged 18 to 70, excluding pregnancy.

The sequencing here drew on whole blood, taken in connection with sensitization to the hapten diphenylcyclopropenone (DPC). The rearrangement uses TRBV11-2 and TRBJ2-3; 7 bases map to TRBD2. The source of this sequence is an older woman with alopecia areata. Some clones in this sample may be carry-over from other donors' samples. The CDR3 spells CASSIRRETQYF. For the CDR3, the DNA is TGTGCCAGCAGCATAAGGCGGGAGACGCAGTATTTT.